Below, one TCR beta chain is given with its context. Its antigen is unknown. Germline loops: CDR1 LGHNA, CDR2 YSLEER. This CDR3 contains 19 residues. With V trimmed by 4 bases and J by 7 bases, 16 bases remained unmatched. Blood samples were obtained at baseline, cycle 4 day 1, and cycle 7 day 1. The data were obtained in a study of OX40 agonist ivuxolimab in advanced cancers. Points from the study as a whole: Nonresponders, in some cases, also had low normalized T-cell clonal expansion.

Profiling relied on immunoSEQ multiplex PCR, and the TCRdb table lists in-frame clones only, not all of them. The table records over 90,000 clones, roughly 94% of them present only once. V and J are TRBV4-3 and TRBJ2-1; the match to TRBD2 covers 13 bases. The receptor's source is an adult with an advanced solid tumor such as melanoma, head and neck, liver or kidney cancer. The specimen was CD4+ or CD8+ T cells sorted from blood, collected in a trial of the OX40 agonist ivuxolimab. The CDR3 spells CASSPTDPGLAGIRNEQFF. DNA of the CDR3: TGCGCCAGCAGCCCCACTGACCCGGGACTAGCGGGAATAAGGAATGAGCAGTTCTTC.